Given below is one T cell receptor beta chain in context. What it binds is not known. This entry is derived from a study of T-cell reconstitution after alpha-beta-depleted transplantation in children. Study results and caveats: The origin of alpha-beta T cells about two months after transplant was reportedly several hundred expanded graft clones. Surviving recipient T cells and thymic progenitors underlay high day-60 TCRbeta diversity in some patients. Hyperexpanded clones declined; after one year, newly produced T cells mostly supplied diversity.

The CDR3 covers 13 residues. V was shortened by 4 bases and J by 3 bases, with 11 bases between the two germline ends. Germline values: CDR1 SGHNT, CDR2 YYREEE (reference sequence). Unique molecular identifiers were incorporated when the TCRbeta library was constructed. TCRdb reprocessed the PCR reads via MiXCR and lists one record per CDR3 protein. This table has 200,000 to 250,000 distinct CDR3 sequences, 7.5% to 9.5% appearing once. The clonotype comes from a male patient between 2 and 15 years old who had a stem cell transplant for acute myeloid leukemia, so the T cells may come from the graft donor. This specimen was PBMCs, mostly from graft donor cells, taken 360 days after TCRalphabeta/CD19-depleted stem cell transplant. V and J are TRBV5-4 and TRBJ2-7; D unclear. The CDR3 spells CASSAHPDYEQYF. DNA of the CDR3: TGTGCCAGCAGCGCTCATCCGGACTACGAGCAGTACTTC. Variable domain in full (rest from reference TRBV5-4 and TRBJ2-7): ETGVTQSPTHLIKTRGQQVTLRCSSQSGHNTVSWYQQALGQGPQFIFQYYREEENGRGNFPPRFSGLQFPNYSSELNVNALELDDSALYLCASSAHPDYEQYFGPGTRLTVT.